A selection of T cell receptor beta chains follows, all from one sample in a study of blood T cell repertoires in COVID-19. Sequencing used immunoSEQ multiplex PCR; TCRdb keeps in-frame clones, though not all of them. The data contain 150,000 to 200,000 clones, roughly 88% of them singletons. Sequencing was carried out using PBMCs or T cells enriched from blood (not recorded which). The receptors stem from a woman in her fifties or sixties who had recovered from COVID-19. Both conserved end residues are part of each CDR3. The D gene is left open where the match is weak. Size values are once, few and many counts, or a class for expanded clones, and some rows have none.

v_gene	j_gene	d_gene	abundance	CDR3nt	CDR3aa
TRBV5-8	TRBJ2-7	TRBD1	.	TGTGCCAGCAGCTCCGGGACAGGGTCCTACGAGCAGTACTTC	CASSSGTGSYEQYF
TRBV7-3	TRBJ2-1	.	.	TGTGCCAGCAGCTTAATTCCCAGCAATGAGCAGTTCTTC	CASSLIPSNEQFF
TRBV7-9	TRBJ2-5	.	.	TGTGCCAGCAGCCCCGGGACTGTGGAAGAGACCCAGTACTTC	CASSPGTVEETQYF
TRBV18	TRBJ2-4	TRBD2	.	TGTGCCAGCTCAAAAACTAGCGGGGGGGTTCGTTTTTTAAACATTCAGTACTTC	CASSKTSGGVRFLNIQYF
TRBV6-5	TRBJ1-2	.	.	TGTGCCAGCAGTTACTCGGCACGTAACTATGGCTACACCTTC	CASSYSARNYGYTF
TRBV30	TRBJ2-2	.	.	TGTGCCTGGAGTGTTGGCGGAATCGGCACCGGGGAGCTGTTTTTT	CAWSVGGIGTGELFF
TRBV19	TRBJ1-2	TRBD1	.	TGTGCCAGTAGGAAGACAGGGGACTATGGCTACACCTTC	CASRKTGDYGYTF
TRBV5-1	TRBJ1-4	TRBD1	.	TGCGCCAGCAGCTTGGGTCAGGGGGCGCTGGATGAAAAACTGTTTTTT	CASSLGQGALDEKLFF
TRBV7-7	TRBJ2-1	TRBD2	.	TGTGCTAGCAGCTTAGCCCAACCCGGGGGGAGCTCCTACAATGAGCAGTTCTTC	CASSLAQPGGSSYNEQFF
TRBV7-8	TRBJ1-3	TRBD1	once	TGTGCCAGCAGCTCAACGACAGGGGCTGGAAACACCATATATTTT	CASSSTTGAGNTIYF
TRBV30	TRBJ1-6	TRBD1	.	TGTGCCTGGAGGATAACAGGGGTTAATTCACCCCTCCACTTT	CAWRITGVNSPLHF
TRBV27	TRBJ2-5	.	.	TGTGCCAGCAGTTTTTTAGCCGAATACAAGGCCCTTGAGACCCAGTACTTC	CASSFLAEYKALETQYF
TRBV13	TRBJ1-1	.	.	TGTGCCAGCAGCTTAGACAGGGACACTGAAGCTTTCTTT	CASSLDRDTEAFF
TRBV11-2	TRBJ2-1	TRBD2	.	TGTGCCAGCAGCTCCCGTTTCCCGGGAGCGGGATATCTGTTCTTC	CASSSRFPGAGYLFF
TRBV4-1	TRBJ1-4	.	.	TGCGCCAGCAGCCAAGCACAGGTCGGCGTTAATGAAAAACTGTTTTTT	CASSQAQVGVNEKLFF
TRBV6-2/TRBV6-3	TRBJ1-1	TRBD1	.	TGTGCCAGCAGTTGGGGACAGCCGGGGAGCACTGAAGCTTTCTTT	CASSWGQPGSTEAFF
TRBV18	TRBJ2-7	TRBD1	.	TGTGCCAGCTCACCACGGACAGGTACCTACGAGCAGTACTTC	CASSPRTGTYEQYF
TRBV10-3	TRBJ2-1	.	.	TGTGCCATCAGTGAGCAGGACCTTAGGACTGGGAATGAGCAGTTCTTC	CAISEQDLRTGNEQFF
TRBV21-1	TRBJ2-7	.	.	TGTGCCAGCAGCAAAGCGGGAATTGGACAGGCGTCCTACGGCAGTCGGTACTTC	CASSKAGIGQASYGSRYF
TRBV6-5	TRBJ1-2	.	.	TGTGCCAGCAGTTACCGGGTACAGGGCTATGGCTACACCTTC	CASSYRVQGYGYTF
TRBV5-8	TRBJ2-7	TRBD2	.	TGTGCCAGCAGCTTGGCGGCGGGGGGGGACGACGAGCAGTACTTC	CASSLAAGGDDEQYF
TRBV5-1	TRBJ1-6	TRBD1	.	TGCGCCAGCAGCATGAAGGGACAGCGGAGCTCCTATAATTCACCCCTCCACTTT	CASSMKGQRSSYNSPLHF
TRBV2	TRBJ1-1	.	.	TGTGCCACCAAGGGGAACAGTCGGAACACTGAAGCTTTCTTT	CATKGNSRNTEAFF
TRBV29-1	TRBJ2-3	TRBD2	.	TGCAGCGTTCAAGGGAGCGGGGGGGGTCTGGATACGCAGTATTTT	CSVQGSGGGLDTQYF
TRBV7-8	TRBJ1-6	.	.	TGTGCCAGCAGCCTACCCGGGACTGACAATTCACCCCTCCACTTT	CASSLPGTDNSPLHF
TRBV28	TRBJ2-5	.	.	TGTGCCAGCAGCCCTCAGCAAGAGACCCAGTACTTC	CASSPQQETQYF
TRBV6-1	TRBJ1-4	.	.	TGTGCCAGCAGTGAAAACGTCCGCACAGCAACTAATGAAAAACTGTTTTTT	CASSENVRTATNEKLFF
TRBV7-9	TRBJ2-5	.	.	TGTGCCAGCGGGGGGGCAGGAGAGACCCAGTACTTC	CASGGAGETQYF
TRBV4-1	TRBJ1-4	.	.	TGCGCCAGCAGCCCAACAACTAATGAAAAACTGTTTTTT	CASSPTTNEKLFF
TRBV6-5	TRBJ1-2	.	.	TGTGCCAGCAGTTACAGTAGGGGAGGCTATGGCTACACCTTC	CASSYSRGGYGYTF
TRBV6-5	TRBJ2-1	TRBD1	.	TGTGCCAGCATCTCAGGGGGCCTGGACAATGAGCAGTTCTTC	CASISGGLDNEQFF
TRBV11-2	TRBJ2-2	TRBD1	.	TGTGCCAGCAGCTCTAACAGGGGGAACGGGGAGCTGTTTTTT	CASSSNRGNGELFF
TRBV10-2	TRBJ2-3	TRBD1	.	TGCGCCAGCAAGGCGACAGGGGGCGCAGATACGCAGTATTTT	CASKATGGADTQYF
TRBV11-3	TRBJ2-5	TRBD1	.	TGTGCCAGCAGCCCCCCGACAGGGACCGAAGAGACCCAGTACTTC	CASSPPTGTEETQYF
TRBV20-1	TRBJ2-4	TRBD2	.	TGCAGTGGTAGTAGCGGGTTACTAGCCAAAAACATTCAGTACTTC	CSGSSGLLAKNIQYF
TRBV29-1	TRBJ2-2	TRBD2	.	TGCAGCGCCGCCGGCTCAGGACTAGCGGGAAGTACCACCGGGGAGCTGTTTTTT	CSAAGSGLAGSTTGELFF
TRBV6-5	TRBJ2-4	.	.	TGTGCCAGCAGCCCCGCTGCGACTGGAAACATTCAGTACTTC	CASSPAATGNIQYF
TRBV7-8	TRBJ2-7	.	.	TGTGCCAGCCGACAGATGGGGGCCGACTCGAGCGAGCAGTACTTC	CASRQMGADSSEQYF
TRBV6-5	TRBJ1-1	.	.	TGTGCCAGCAGCGATCGACAGTCCCACACTGAAGCTTTCTTT	CASSDRQSHTEAFF
TRBV27	TRBJ1-6	.	.	TGTGCCAGCAGGTTAACAGGGCCCAGCACCTATAATTCACCCCTCCACTTT	CASRLTGPSTYNSPLHF
TRBV10-2	TRBJ1-5	.	.	TGCGCCAGCAGTGAGAGGGGGGGGCATCAGCCCCAGCATTTT	CASSERGGHQPQHF
TRBV2	TRBJ1-6	.	.	TGTGCCAGCAGTGAAGTTAGAAATTCACCCCTCCACTTT	CASSEVRNSPLHF
TRBV4-1	TRBJ2-5	TRBD2	.	TGCGCCAGCAGCCTGGGACTAGCGGGAGTCGGAGAGACCCAGTACTTC	CASSLGLAGVGETQYF
TRBV3-1/TRBV3-2	TRBJ1-4	TRBD1	.	TGTGCCAGCAGCCAAGGAACAGGGGCAATAAAACTGTTTTTT	CASSQGTGAIKLFF
TRBV19	TRBJ2-1	.	.	TGTGCCAGTAGTTATTTAAGCTGGTCCGGTTCCTACAATGAGCAGTTCTTC	CASSYLSWSGSYNEQFF
TRBV7-2	TRBJ1-5	TRBD1	.	TGTGCCAGCAGCTTAGGGCCAGGGGGCCACCAGCCCCAGCATTTT	CASSLGPGGHQPQHF
TRBV5-8	TRBJ2-6	.	few	TGTGCCAGCAGCGGATACAGGGTCTCTGGGGCCAACGTCCTGACTTTC	CASSGYRVSGANVLTF
TRBV3-1/TRBV3-2	TRBJ2-1	TRBD2	.	TGTGCCAGCAGCCTTGGGACTAGCGGGATCTCCGATGAGCAGTTCTTC	CASSLGTSGISDEQFF
TRBV27	TRBJ2-1	.	.	TGTGCCAGCAGTCCAACCCCGGACTTCAAGAGCTCCTACAATGAGCAGTTCTTC	CASSPTPDFKSSYNEQFF
TRBV5-1	TRBJ1-1	.	.	TGCGCCAGCAGCTTGATGGGGGCACGGAACACTGAAGCTTTCTTT	CASSLMGARNTEAFF
TRBV12-5	TRBJ1-2	TRBD1	once	TGTGCTAGTGGTTGGCAGGGGGCGGGCGGCTACACCTTC	CASGWQGAGGYTF
TRBV5-5	TRBJ1-2	TRBD1	.	TGTGCCAGCAGCTTGGTACAGGGGGCTCACTATGGCTACACCTTC	CASSLVQGAHYGYTF
TRBV5-4	TRBJ1-4	TRBD1	.	TGTGCCAGCGCCAGGGGGTCCGCTGAAAAACTGTTTTTT	CASARGSAEKLFF